These 13 T cell receptor beta chains were sequenced from one sample in a study of blood T cells in healthy people across ages. A J-beta primer mix and a sample-barcoded 5' primer were used in a second PCR of about 7 to 12 cycles. TCRdb itself ran the 5' RACE reads through MiXCR, one entry per CDR3 protein. The table lists more than 650,000 distinct CDR3 sequences, around a fifth of them singletons, with approximately 20% in the top ten. Input material: blood. The receptors originated from a man aged 65-85 years in good health.

The chain combines TRBV12-3 or TRBV12-4 with TRBJ2-5, with D unclear. CDR3 length equals 17 residues. The V and J ends lost 2 bases and 5 bases respectively, with 21 bases between them. This CDR3 reads CASSLNSLYMLGETQYF. CDR3 in DNA: TGTGCCAGCAGTTTAAATTCACTCTACATGCTAGGGGAGACCCAGTACTTC.

This clonotype appeared many times. This rearrangement joins TRBV20-1 to TRBJ2-3; perhaps TRBD2 as D (5 bases). The germline V gene encodes CDR1 DFQATT and CDR2 SNEGSKA (reference sequence). Deletions cut 0 bases from V and 2 bases from J, with 9 bases between. This CDR3 region has 14 residues. DNA for the CDR3: TGCAGTGCTAGAGAGAGCGGAAACACAGATACGCAGTATTTT. Protein sequence: CSARESGNTDTQYF.

This clonotype has only a few counts. The chain employs TRBV6-5 and TRBJ2-5; possibly TRBD1 for D (6 bases). V lost 6 bases, J lost 5 bases, and 16 bases lay in between. From germline, CDR1 is MNHEY and CDR2 SVGAGI. The CDR3 has 14 residues. The CDR3 region has the DNA TGTGCCAGCAGAAGGACAGTCGGGTTCGAGACCCAGTACTTC. Translation gives CASRRTVGFETQYF.

This clonotype was counted a few times. The V call is TRBV4-1, the J call TRBJ2-5, with 11 bases aligning to TRBD2. CDR3 size: 18 residues. CDR1 MGHRA and CDR2 YSYEKL come from the germline V gene. V trimming: 0 bases; J trimming: 1 base; junction bases outside the gene matches: 7. The CDR3, as DNA: TGCGCCAGCAGCCAAGATCTTTGGGGGACTAGCGGCCAAGAGACCCAGTACTTC. This sequence encodes CASSQDLWGTSGQETQYF.

The chain couples TRBV29-1 to TRBJ1-1; D is possibly TRBD1 (5 bases). The CDR3 runs to 15 residues. Germline V gene data show CDR1 as SQVTM and CDR2 as ANQGSEA. V was shortened by 7 bases and J by 1 base, with 19 bases between the two germline ends. CDR3 amino acids: CSGGGRGAENTEAFF. CDR3 sequence (DNA): TGCAGCGGGGGTGGCCGGGGCGCGGAGAACACTGAAGCTTTCTTT.

The chain couples TRBV12-3 or TRBV12-4 to TRBJ1-2; no definite D call. V shed 9 bases and J shed 4 bases, with 9 bases lying between them. CDR3 length: 11 amino acids. CDR3 amino acids: CASRRGYGYTF. The CDR3, as DNA: TGTGCCAGTCGACGGGGCTATGGCTACACCTTC.

In this sample, this clonotype turned up many times. This chain uses TRBV7-9 with TRBJ2-7; 8 bases are a match to TRBD1. The length of the CDR3 is 15 residues. CDR1 SEHNR and CDR2 FQNEAQ come from the germline V gene (reference sequence). Germline trimming cut 1 base from V and 4 bases from J; bases unmatched to any gene: 6. Written as DNA, the CDR3 is TGTGCCAGCAGCTTAGTCCCAGGGGGCACTTACGAGCAGTACTTC. This encodes CASSLVPGGTYEQYF.

The table lists this clonotype with a few counts. The CDR3 bases are TGCAGCCCATCTCTTCTCGGCGGCTACACCTTC. Amino acids: CSPSLLGGYTF. The chain recombines TRBV29-1 with TRBJ1-2; D call uncertain. Germline-derived CDR1 and CDR2 are SQVTM and ANQGSEA. The V end lost 8 bases, the J end lost 8 bases, and 15 bases lay between the germline ends. The CDR3 is 11 amino acids.

The CDR3 spells CASSEGTSGRNYEQYV. The CDR3 coding sequence is TGTGCCAGCAGTGAAGGGACTAGCGGGAGGAACTACGAGCAGTACGTC. The chain carries TRBV28 and TRBJ2-7; 15 bases are a match to TRBD2. The CDR3 is made up of 16 amino acids. V was pared by 5 bases and J by 3 bases, with 5 bases of the junction left unmatched. CDR1 is MDHEN and CDR2 is SYDVKM in the germline V gene.

This chain links TRBV5-1 with TRBJ2-7; D is uncertain. The tail of the sequence fits TRBJ2-1 better, so the J call may be wrong. Germline V gene data show CDR1 as SGHRS and CDR2 as YFSETQ. This CDR3 has 13 residues. The CDR3 is CASSFTADNEQFF. Here the CDR3 DNA reads TGCGCCAGCAGCTTTACAGCAGACAATGAGCAGTTCTTC.

This chain joins TRBV27 and TRBJ2-7; TRBD1 matches 10 bases. V was pared by 5 bases and J by 2 bases, with 9 bases of the junction left unmatched. CDR1 is MNHEY, CDR2 SMNVEV, per germline (reference sequence). This CDR3 is 16 amino acids long. CDR3 sequence (DNA): TGTGCCAGCAGTCCACCCGGGACAGGGGTTGCCTACGAGCAGTACGTC. It specifies CASSPPGTGVAYEQYV.

The rearrangement uses TRBV29-1 and TRBJ2-7; D perhaps matches TRBD1 (5 bases). The V end lost 0 bases, the J end lost 3 bases, and 9 bases lay between the germline ends. Germline V CDR1 and CDR2: SQVTM, ANQGSEA. This CDR3 has 13 residues. In DNA, the CDR3 is TGCAGCGTTGAAGATGGGCAGGGCTACGAGCAGTACTTC. Its translation: CSVEDGQGYEQYF.

The rearrangement uses TRBV20-1 and TRBJ2-1, with 10 bases lining up with TRBD2. Trimming cost V 6 bases and J 7 bases; bases outside gene matches: 9. This CDR3 is built from 14 residues. Germline CDR1 reads DFQATT; CDR2 reads SNEGSKA (reference sequence). CDR3 DNA: TGCAGTGCCAAAGGCCTAGCGGGGGTAAATGAGCAGTTCTTC. This sequence encodes CSAKGLAGVNEQFF.